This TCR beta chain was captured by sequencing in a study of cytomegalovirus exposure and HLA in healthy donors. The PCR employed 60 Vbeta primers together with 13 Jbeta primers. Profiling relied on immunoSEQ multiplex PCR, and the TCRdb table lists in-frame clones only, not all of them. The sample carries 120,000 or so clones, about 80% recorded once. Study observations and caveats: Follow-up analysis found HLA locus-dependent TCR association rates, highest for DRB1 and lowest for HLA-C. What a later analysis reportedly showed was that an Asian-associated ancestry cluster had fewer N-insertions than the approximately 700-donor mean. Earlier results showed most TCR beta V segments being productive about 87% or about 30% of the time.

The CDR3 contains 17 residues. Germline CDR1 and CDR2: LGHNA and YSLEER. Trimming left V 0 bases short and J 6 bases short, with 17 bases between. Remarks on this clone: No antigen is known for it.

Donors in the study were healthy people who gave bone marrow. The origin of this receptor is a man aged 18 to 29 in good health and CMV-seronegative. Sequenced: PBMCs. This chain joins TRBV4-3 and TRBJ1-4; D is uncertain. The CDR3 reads CASSQESGFGVYEKLFF. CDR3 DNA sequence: TGCGCCAGCAGCCAAGAGTCGGGGTTCGGGGTTTATGAAAAACTGTTTTTT.